A single T cell receptor (beta chain) is shown here with its context. Its antigen remains unidentified. No clone much larger than this one lies a single base away; base qualities are absent. This specimen comes from a study of T-cell reconstitution after alpha-beta-depleted transplantation in children (dated by TCRdb to about 2016). In terms of the full investigation: Using TCR repertoire profiling, the study followed T-cell immune reconstitution in a quantitative way in children after TCRalphabeta/CD19-depleted allogeneic hematopoietic cell transplantation. General findings and caveats noted by the study authors: About two months after transplant, the apparently early recovery of alphabetaT-cell counts reportedly depended on just several hundred clones that had expanded rapidly and came from non-depleted graft cells. Hyperexpanded clone frequencies declined over subsequent months; after one year, T-cell counts and TCRbeta diversity were mostly attributed to newly produced T cells. In some patients, the high TCRbeta diversity seen at day 60 was put down to recipient T cells and intrathymic progenitors that had survived conditioning.

The library was built by means of PCR. The data were produced on an Illumina HiSeq 2500. To normalize quantification of the TCRbeta repertoire, the TCR libraries were built with molecular barcoding that relied on unique molecular identifiers. TCRdb reworked the public reads: Q25 trimming with fastp, MiXCR clone assembly, productive beta chains retained. Each CDR3 protein appears once, grouped with its most common genes and DNA. The table for this sample lists about 580,000 distinct CDR3 sequences; 27% of them were counted only once. The ten largest make up 36% of the sample. Inclusive of the bounding cysteine and phenylalanine, the CDR3 is 14 residues long. CDR3 DNA only is kept here, 42 bases in frame from base 1. Relative to germline, V is 8 bases shorter and J is 3 bases shorter, with 13 bases between their ends. The sample's treatment or condition label, in plain terms: allogeneic hematopoietic cell transplantation with graft depleted of TCRalphabeta T cells and CD19 B cells. The transplant recipients were children given TCRalphabeta/CD19-depleted allogeneic hematopoietic cell grafts.

The receptor chain draws on TRBV12-3 or TRBV12-4 and TRBJ2-2; perhaps TRBD2 is the D gene, with 7 bases matching. The TCR originated in a boy younger than two with Wiskott-Aldrich syndrome, due to receive a stem cell transplant. Material: PBMCs, obtained before TCRalphabeta/CD19-depleted stem cell transplant. The DNA is TGTGCCAGCCGTTCGGGGGGCGACACCGGGGAGCTGTTTTTT. Its coded protein is CASRSGGDTGELFF.